Sequencing of this T cell receptor beta chain was carried out in a study of brain T cells in children with intractable seizures. Whole-study findings and limits: HCMV serostatus was not known, and viral specificity came from CDR3 similarity only.

The method was immunoSEQ multiplex PCR; TCRdb's version includes in-frame clones alone and lacks a portion of them. The sample carries approximately 41,000 clones, 90% recorded once. The germline V gene encodes CDR1 SEHNR and CDR2 FQNEAQ (reference sequence). With 4 bases clipped from V and 3 bases from J, the junction kept 9 bases outside the gene matches. CDR3 size: 16 residues. Sequencing was limited to surgery cases with top T cell transcript signatures in brain tissue. Patients received at least one anti-epileptic drug before surgery. As regards this clone: The antigen is undetermined.

Sequencing used peripheral blood, obtained at surgery. The V call is TRBV7-9, the J call TRBJ1-1; 9 bases align to TRBD1. This clonotype was sampled from a girl aged 2 to 9 with tuberous sclerosis and intractable seizures. CDR3 protein: CASSSRDRDGDTEAFF. As DNA, the CDR3 is TGTGCCAGCAGCTCCCGGGACAGGGATGGGGACACTGAAGCTTTCTTT.